The sequence of this T cell receptor (beta chain) was determined in a study of vaccination and CD4 T cells after COVID-19. Looking at the study overall: Diagnosis preceded the drawing of post-COVID samples by a median 101 days (range 35 to 161).

Details on this clonotype: Its specificity is unknown.

As for treatment: roughly 10-day PBMC culture with coronavirus spike peptide pools or control peptides (ViraFEST assay). Sequenced with the Oncomine TCR Beta short-read assay was DNA taken from cultured CD4+ T cells. Scientists extracted genomic DNA from CD4+ T cells grown in culture. Via MiXCR, TCRdb re-called the PCR reads, giving one row per CDR3 protein. This table has under 25,000 distinct CDR3 sequences, about 64% appearing once. This CDR3 is 17 amino acids long. V was clipped by 1 base and J by 5 bases, with 18 bases between them. CDR1 is DFQATT and CDR2 is SNEGSKA in the germline V gene (reference sequence).

The genes are TRBV20-1 and TRBJ1-6, with D unclear. Sequenced input: CD4+ T cells from blood, cultured in vitro. The source is a human donor who had recovered from COVID-19. In nucleotides, the CDR3 is TGCAGTGCTAGAGTGAGGCGTGGAGGACCAAATAATTCACCCCTCCACTTT. Amino acid sequence: CSARVRRGGPNNSPLHF.